This TCR beta chain derives from a study of preoperative IRX-2 immunotherapy in early breast cancer. The protocol was immunoSEQ multiplex PCR, while the TCRdb copy is restricted to in-frame clones and leaves out a portion. The sample holds roughly 93,000 clones; 86% are singletons and the top ten take about 1.9%. As for treatment: preoperative locoregional IRX-2 cytokine immunotherapy. Preoperative locoregional IRX-2 cytokine immunotherapy was tested in the phase Ib source study. Material: tumor tissue, obtained after IRX-2 immunotherapy. The clonotype comes from a human donor with breast cancer.

The CDR3 region is CASSQESKFSTDTQYF. The CDR3, as DNA: TGCGCCAGCAGCCAAGAGTCGAAGTTTAGCACAGATACGCAGTATTTT. The chain combines TRBV1 with TRBJ2-3. TRBV1 is annotated as a pseudogene. The CDR3 contains 16 residues.